Below, 5 T cell receptor beta chains from the same sample are listed, as sequenced in a study of T cells in Graves' hyperthyroidism and ophthalmopathy. What was amplified from RNA transcripts were TCR beta CDR3 regions. HTBI primers were used for first-round RT-PCR of the TCR CDR3. A single record per CDR3 protein comes from TCRdb applying MiXCR to the multiplex PCR reads. The sample yields 550,000 to 600,000 distinct CDR3 sequences, around 17% seen once. Sequenced input: blood. Receptors originate from a young woman with Graves' hyperthyroidism.

This clonotype was counted ten times or more. Here the CDR3 DNA reads TGTGCCAGCAGTGTTACCACAGGGTTGTTAGGCAATCAGCCCCAGCATTTT. Translation: CASSVTTGLLGNQPQHF. J is TRBJ1-5 and V is TRBV28, with D maybe TRBD1 (6 bases). Germline loops: CDR1 MDHEN, CDR2 SYDVKM. The CDR3 consists of 17 residues. V shed 5 bases and J shed 2 bases, with 19 bases lying between them.

The gene calls are TRBV18 and TRBJ1-4; no clear D gene. Per the germline V gene, CDR1 is KGHSH and CDR2 is LQKENI. V lost 1 base to trimming and J lost 6 bases, with 9 bases between them. CDR3 length: 14 amino acids. Here the CDR3 DNA reads TGTGCCAGCTCACCACAACAGACCCATGAAAAACTGTTTTTT. Residues: CASSPQQTHEKLFF.

This clonotype was picked up one time. This rearrangement joins TRBV2 to TRBJ1-1, with a weak D call TRBD1 (6 bases). Between the trimmed V and J ends, which lost 4 bases and 5 bases, there was a span of 11 bases. CDR1 SNHLY and CDR2 FYNNEI come from the germline V gene. This CDR3 has 13 amino acids. CDR3 sequence reads: CASSGTAGTEAFF. The CDR3 DNA is TGTGCCAGCAGTGGGACAGCGGGGACTGAAGCTTTCTTT.

Only a few counts were recorded for this clonotype. The rearrangement uses TRBV28 and TRBJ2-3; possibly TRBD1 or TRBD2 for D (5 bases each). CDR3 length equals 14 residues. Germline CDR1 and CDR2: MDHEN and SYDVKM. Trimming cost V 5 bases and J 11 bases, with 20 bases left between them. CDR3 in DNA: TGTGCCAGCAGTGAAGGAGCTATGGGGGTTGGGCAGTATTTT. Translated: CASSEGAMGVGQYF.

This clonotype has a count of ten or more. CDR3 nucleotides: TGTGCCAGCAGCCCGATGGGACGAGCGGAGAAACTGTTTTTT. Amino acid sequence: CASSPMGRAEKLFF. The V and J genes are TRBV13 and TRBJ1-4; weak D call: TRBD1 (5 bases). The CDR3 runs 14 residues. Trimming took 5 bases from V and 11 from J, leaving 18 bases between them. Germline lookup yields CDR1 PRHDT and CDR2 FYEKMQ (reference sequence).